One sample yielded the 8 T cell receptor beta chains listed below, sequenced in a study of T cell changes during pregnancy in multiple sclerosis. Data came from immunoSEQ multiplex PCR; TCRdb stores just in-frame clones and leaves some out. The sample contains roughly 40,000 clones, around nine tenths of which appear only once. This sample comprised CD4+ T cells from peripheral blood mononuclear cells, obtained after pregnancy. The receptors here all came from a female donor with multiple sclerosis, enrolled in a pregnancy study.

The chain carries TRBV5-6 and TRBJ1-3; D remains ambiguous. Germline V CDR1 and CDR2: SGHDT, YYEEEE. Trimming removed 0 bases at V and 2 bases at J, with 9 bases between. The CDR3 runs to 15 residues. The chain's CDR3 is CASSLGVGAGNTIYF. Here the CDR3 DNA reads TGTGCCAGCAGCTTGGGTGTCGGTGCTGGAAACACCATATATTTT.

V is TRBV18 and J is TRBJ2-7; tentative D call: TRBD2 (6 bases). V dropped 2 bases and J dropped 4 bases, with 12 bases sitting between them. The CDR3 is 14 amino acids. Looked up from germline, CDR1 is KGHSH and CDR2 is LQKENI. As DNA, the CDR3 is TGTGCCAGCTCACCAGCCCAGGAGGGTTACGAGCAGTACTTC. Amino acid sequence: CASSPAQEGYEQYF.

The chain links TRBV5-1 to TRBJ2-2; TRBD1 is a possible D gene (5 bases). V was cut by 4 bases and J by 1 base, with 11 bases left in between. The CDR3 length is 15 residues. From germline, CDR1 is SGHRS and CDR2 YFSETQ. The DNA of the CDR3 is TGCGCCAGCAGCCCAGGGCCGGGGAACACCGGGGAGCTGTTTTTT. This translates into CASSPGPGNTGELFF. Using reference TRBV5-1 and TRBJ2-2 for the parts outside the CDR3, the full variable domain is KAGVTQTPRYLIKTRGQQVTLSCSPISGHRSVSWYQQTPGQGLQFLFEYFSETQRNKGNFPGRFSGRQFSNSRSEMNVSTLELGDSALYLCASSPGPGNTGELFFGEGSRLTVL.

CDR3 sequence reads: CASSLGGDDGYTF. The CDR3 DNA reads as TGCGCCAGCAGCTTGGGGGGGGATGATGGCTACACCTTC. V usage is TRBV5-1 and J usage is TRBJ1-2, with D tentatively TRBD1 (5 bases). The V end was cut by 0 bases, the J end by 6 bases, with 9 bases between. Germline V CDR1 and CDR2: SGHRS, YFSETQ. The CDR3 sequence is 13 residues long.

This clone was detected a few times. This rearrangement joins TRBV29-1 to TRBJ1-2; D might be TRBD1 (6 bases). Germline V gives CDR1 SQVTM, CDR2 ANQGSEA. The CDR3 spans 11 residues. V lost 4 bases to trimming and J lost 8 bases, with 11 bases between them. As DNA, the CDR3 is TGCAGCGTTGTGCACAGGGACGGCTACACCTTC. Protein product: CSVVHRDGYTF.

The chain recombines TRBV28 with TRBJ1-6; D might be TRBD1 (5 bases). The CDR3 totals 14 residues. Trimming pared 6 bases from V and 11 bases from J, leaving 17 bases between. Germline V gives CDR1 MDHEN, CDR2 SYDVKM. CDR3: CASRLTSGYAPLHF. CDR3 coding DNA: TGTGCCAGCAGACTCACATCAGGGTATGCACCCCTCCACTTT.

V and J are TRBV6-5 and TRBJ1-1, with a tentative D call TRBD1 (6 bases). Germline values: CDR1 MNHEY, CDR2 SVGAGI. CDR3 size: 14 residues. Trimming pared 6 bases from V and 10 bases from J, leaving 21 bases between. In DNA, the CDR3 is TGTGCCAGCAGCGTCGGGCAGGGGTATGGTGGAGCTTTCTTT. Its translation is CASSVGQGYGGAFF.

This clone counts as medium-sized. The V gene is TRBV7-2, the J gene TRBJ1-5; a weak D match, TRBD1 (5 bases). V dropped 2 bases and J dropped 2 bases, with 7 bases sitting between them. Germline CDR1 reads SGHTA; CDR2 reads FQGNSA. This CDR3 region has 14 residues. CDR3 sequence (DNA): TGTGCCAGCAGCTTACGGGGGGGCAATCAGCCCCAGCATTTT. It translates to CASSLRGGNQPQHF. The variable domain in full, with the rest retrieved from reference TRBV7-2 and TRBJ1-5, is GAGVSQSPSNKVTEKGKDVELRCDPISGHTALYWYRQSLGQGLEFLIYFQGNSAPDKSGLPSDRFSAERTGGSVSTLTIQRTQQEDSAVYLCASSLRGGNQPQHFGDGTRLSIL.